This T cell receptor beta chain was recorded in a study of T cell repertoires in cytomegalovirus infection. Study context: It can be stated that public TCR beta signatures indicated CMV infection as well as a matching HLA type.

The CDR3 totals 14 residues. Germline CDR1 and CDR2: MNHEY and SVGEGT. J gave up 5 bases and V 6 bases, and 9 bases lay outside the gene matches. This clonotype was found a few times. No antigen is known for it. Regarding the study as a whole: HLA-C-restricted CMV clonotypes gave the most frequent clonotype in two of eight donors.

Each CDR3 protein is one row after TCRdb ran MiXCR on the reads. Of roughly 500,000 distinct CDR3 sequences in the sample, about 33% were seen once. The chain employs TRBV6-2 or TRBV6-3 and TRBJ1-1; 7 positions match TRBD1. The source of this sequence is a human donor in good health (CMV status not recorded). Some clones in this sample may be carry-over from other donors' samples. The sample consisted of cultured PBMCs, taken from culture after CMV antigen stimulation. The CDR3 region is CASSPNAGGTEAFF. The CDR3 DNA reads TGTGCCAGCAGCCCGAATGCAGGGGGAACTGAAGCTTTCTTT.